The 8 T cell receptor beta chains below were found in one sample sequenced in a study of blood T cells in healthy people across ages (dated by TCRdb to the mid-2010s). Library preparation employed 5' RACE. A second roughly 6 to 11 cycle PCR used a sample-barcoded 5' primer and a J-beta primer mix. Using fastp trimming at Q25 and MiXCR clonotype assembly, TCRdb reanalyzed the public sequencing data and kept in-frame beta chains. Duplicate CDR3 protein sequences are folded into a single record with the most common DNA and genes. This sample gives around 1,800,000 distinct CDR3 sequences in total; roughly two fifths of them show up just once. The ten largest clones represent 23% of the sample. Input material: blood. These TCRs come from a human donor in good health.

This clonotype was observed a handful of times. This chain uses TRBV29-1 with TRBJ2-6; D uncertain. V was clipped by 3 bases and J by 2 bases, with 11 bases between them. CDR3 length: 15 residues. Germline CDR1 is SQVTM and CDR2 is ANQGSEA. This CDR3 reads CSVDWGFAGANVLTF. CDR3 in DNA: TGCAGCGTTGACTGGGGATTTGCTGGGGCCAACGTCCTGACTTTC.

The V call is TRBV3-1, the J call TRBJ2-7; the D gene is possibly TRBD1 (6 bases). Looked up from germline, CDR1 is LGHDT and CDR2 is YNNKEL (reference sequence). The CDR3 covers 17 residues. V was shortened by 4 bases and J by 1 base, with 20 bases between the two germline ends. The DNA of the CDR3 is TGTGCCAGCAGCCCCTGGCGGCAGGGGAAAGAATCCTACGAGCAGTACTTC. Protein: CASSPWRQGKESYEQYF.

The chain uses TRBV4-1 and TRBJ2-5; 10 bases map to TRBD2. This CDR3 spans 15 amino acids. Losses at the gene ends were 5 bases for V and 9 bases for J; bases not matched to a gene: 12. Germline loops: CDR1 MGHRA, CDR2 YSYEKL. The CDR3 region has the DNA TGCGCCAGCAGCAAGGTTGATACTAGCGGGGTAGCCCAGTACTTC. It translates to CASSKVDTSGVAQYF.

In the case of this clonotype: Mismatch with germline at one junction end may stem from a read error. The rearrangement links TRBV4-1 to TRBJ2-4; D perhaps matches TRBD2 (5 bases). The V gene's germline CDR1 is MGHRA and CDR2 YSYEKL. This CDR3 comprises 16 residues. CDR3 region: CAGSQVVEDVKNIQYF. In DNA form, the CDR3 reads TGCGCCGGCAGCCAAGTGGTGGAGGATGTCAAAAACATTCAGTACTTC.

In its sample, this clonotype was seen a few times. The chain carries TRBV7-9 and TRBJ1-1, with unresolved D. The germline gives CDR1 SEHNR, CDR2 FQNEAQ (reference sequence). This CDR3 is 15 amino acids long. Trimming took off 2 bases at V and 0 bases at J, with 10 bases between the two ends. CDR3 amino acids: CASSLLVGMNTEAFF. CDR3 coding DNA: TGTGCCAGCAGCTTACTAGTCGGCATGAACACTGAAGCTTTCTTT. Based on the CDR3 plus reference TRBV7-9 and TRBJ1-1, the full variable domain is DTGVSQNPRHKITKRGQNVTFRCDPISEHNRLYWYRQTLGQGPEFLTYFQNEAQLEKSRLLSDRFSAERPKGSFSTLEIQRTEQGDSAMYLCASSLLVGMNTEAFFGQGTRLTVV.

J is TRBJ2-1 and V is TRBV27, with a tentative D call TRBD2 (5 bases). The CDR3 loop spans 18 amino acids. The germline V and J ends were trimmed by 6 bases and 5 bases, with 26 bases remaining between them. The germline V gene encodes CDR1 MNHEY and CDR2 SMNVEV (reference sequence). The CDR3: CASSRVAGPPTSNNEQFF. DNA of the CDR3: TGTGCCAGCAGCCGAGTCGCGGGCCCCCCTACATCCAACAATGAGCAGTTCTTC.

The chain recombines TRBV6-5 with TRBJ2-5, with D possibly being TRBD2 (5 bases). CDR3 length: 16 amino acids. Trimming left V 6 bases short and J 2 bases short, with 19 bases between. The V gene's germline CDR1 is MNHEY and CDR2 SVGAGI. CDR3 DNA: TGTGCCAGCAGGTCGGGCAGTGCCTCGGGACAAGAGACCCAGTACTTC. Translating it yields CASRSGSASGQETQYF.

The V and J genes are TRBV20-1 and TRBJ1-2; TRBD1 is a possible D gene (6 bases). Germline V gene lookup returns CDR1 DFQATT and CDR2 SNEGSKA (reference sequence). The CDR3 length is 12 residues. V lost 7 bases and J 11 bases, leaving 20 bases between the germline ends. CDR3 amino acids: CSVSSQGTRYTF. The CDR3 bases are TGCAGTGTATCCTCCCAGGGGACACGGTACACCTTC.